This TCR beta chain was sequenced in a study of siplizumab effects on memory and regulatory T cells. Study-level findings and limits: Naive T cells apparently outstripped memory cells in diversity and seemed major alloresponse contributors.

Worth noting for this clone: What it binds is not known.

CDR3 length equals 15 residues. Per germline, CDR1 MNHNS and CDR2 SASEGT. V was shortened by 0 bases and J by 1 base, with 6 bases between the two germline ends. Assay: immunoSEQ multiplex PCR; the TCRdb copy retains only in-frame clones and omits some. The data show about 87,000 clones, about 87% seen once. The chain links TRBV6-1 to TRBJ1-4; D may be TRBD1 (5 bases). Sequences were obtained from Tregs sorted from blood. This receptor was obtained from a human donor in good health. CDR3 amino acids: CASSEAGGTNEKLFF. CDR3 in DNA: TGTGCCAGCAGTGAAGCTGGGGGAACTAATGAAAAACTGTTTTTT.